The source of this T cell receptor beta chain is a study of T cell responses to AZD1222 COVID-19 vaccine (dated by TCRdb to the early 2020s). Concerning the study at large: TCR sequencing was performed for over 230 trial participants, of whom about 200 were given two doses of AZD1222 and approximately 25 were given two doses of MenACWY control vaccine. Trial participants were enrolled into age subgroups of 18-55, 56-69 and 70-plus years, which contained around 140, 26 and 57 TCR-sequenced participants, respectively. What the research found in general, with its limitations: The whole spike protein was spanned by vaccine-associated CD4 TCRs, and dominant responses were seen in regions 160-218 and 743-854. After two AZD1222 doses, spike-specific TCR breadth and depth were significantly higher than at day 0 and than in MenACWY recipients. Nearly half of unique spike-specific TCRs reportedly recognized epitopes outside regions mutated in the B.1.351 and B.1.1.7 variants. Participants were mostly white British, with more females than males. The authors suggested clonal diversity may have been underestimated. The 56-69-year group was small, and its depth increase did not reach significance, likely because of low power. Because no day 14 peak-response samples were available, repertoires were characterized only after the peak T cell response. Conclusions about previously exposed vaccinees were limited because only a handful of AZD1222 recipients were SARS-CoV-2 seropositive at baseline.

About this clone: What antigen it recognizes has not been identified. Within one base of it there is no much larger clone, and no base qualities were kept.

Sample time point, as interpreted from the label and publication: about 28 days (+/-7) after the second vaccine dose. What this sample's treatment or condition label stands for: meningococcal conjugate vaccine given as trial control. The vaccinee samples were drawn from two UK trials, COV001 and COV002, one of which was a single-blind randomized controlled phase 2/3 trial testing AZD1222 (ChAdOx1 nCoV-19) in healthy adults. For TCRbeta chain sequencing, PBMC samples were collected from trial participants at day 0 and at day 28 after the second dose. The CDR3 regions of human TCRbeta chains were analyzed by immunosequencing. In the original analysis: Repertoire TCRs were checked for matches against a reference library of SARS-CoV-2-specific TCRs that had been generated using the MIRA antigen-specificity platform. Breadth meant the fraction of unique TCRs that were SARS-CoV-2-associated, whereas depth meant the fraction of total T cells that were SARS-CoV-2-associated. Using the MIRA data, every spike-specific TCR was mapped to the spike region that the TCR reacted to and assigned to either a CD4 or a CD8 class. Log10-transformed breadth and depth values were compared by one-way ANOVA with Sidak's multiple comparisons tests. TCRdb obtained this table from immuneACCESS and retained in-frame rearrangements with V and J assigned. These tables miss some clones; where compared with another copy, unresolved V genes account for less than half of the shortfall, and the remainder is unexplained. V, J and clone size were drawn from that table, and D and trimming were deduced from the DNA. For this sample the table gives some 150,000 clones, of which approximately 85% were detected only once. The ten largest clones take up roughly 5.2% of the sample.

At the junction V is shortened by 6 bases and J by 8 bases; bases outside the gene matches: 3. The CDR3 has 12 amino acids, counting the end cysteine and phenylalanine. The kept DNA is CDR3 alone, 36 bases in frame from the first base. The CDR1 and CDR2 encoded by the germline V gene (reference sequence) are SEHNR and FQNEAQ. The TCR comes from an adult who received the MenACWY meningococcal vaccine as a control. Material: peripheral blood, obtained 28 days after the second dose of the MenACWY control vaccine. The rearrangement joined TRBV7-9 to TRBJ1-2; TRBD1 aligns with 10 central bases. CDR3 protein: CASSDRGRGYTF. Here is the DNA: TGTGCCAGCAGTGACAGGGGGCGAGGCTACACCTTC. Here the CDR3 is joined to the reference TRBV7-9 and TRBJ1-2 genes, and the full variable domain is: DTGVSQNPRHKITKRGQNVTFRCDPISEHNRLYWYRQTLGQGPEFLTYFQNEAQLEKSRLLSDRFSAERPKGSFSTLEIQRTEQGDSAMYLCASSDRGRGYTFGSGTRLTVV.